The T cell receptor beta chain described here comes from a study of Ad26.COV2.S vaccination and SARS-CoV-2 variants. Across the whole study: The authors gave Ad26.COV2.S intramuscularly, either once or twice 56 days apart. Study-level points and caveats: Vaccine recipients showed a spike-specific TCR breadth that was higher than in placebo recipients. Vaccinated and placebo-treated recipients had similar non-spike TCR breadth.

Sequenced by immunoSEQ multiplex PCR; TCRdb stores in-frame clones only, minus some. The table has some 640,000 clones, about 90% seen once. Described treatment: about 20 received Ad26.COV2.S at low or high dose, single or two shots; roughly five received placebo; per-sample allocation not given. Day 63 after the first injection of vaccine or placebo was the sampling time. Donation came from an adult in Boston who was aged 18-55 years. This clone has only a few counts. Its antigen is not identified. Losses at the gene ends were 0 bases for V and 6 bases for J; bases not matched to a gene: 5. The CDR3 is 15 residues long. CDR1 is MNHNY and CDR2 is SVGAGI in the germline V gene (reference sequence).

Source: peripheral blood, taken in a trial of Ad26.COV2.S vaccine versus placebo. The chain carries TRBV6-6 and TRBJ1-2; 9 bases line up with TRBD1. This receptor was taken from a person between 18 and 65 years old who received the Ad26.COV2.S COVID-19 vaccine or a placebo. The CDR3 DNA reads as TGTGCCAGCAGTTACTCGAGACAGGGGGGCCATGGCTACACCTTC. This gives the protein CASSYSRQGGHGYTF.